This T cell receptor beta chain originates from a study of cytomegalovirus exposure and HLA in healthy donors. At the level of the study: An earlier analysis identified 117 million unique TCR beta sequences in about 200 million T cells.

PCR was performed using 60 Vbeta and 13 Jbeta primers. The assay was immunoSEQ multiplex PCR, and TCRdb's table has in-frame clones only and misses some. The table has 150,000 to 200,000 clones, about 83% seen once. The length of the CDR3 is 15 residues. CDR1 LNHNV and CDR2 YYDKDF come from the germline V gene (reference sequence). J lost 3 bases, V lost 9 bases, and 9 bases had no gene match. The study, taken as a whole, reports: Later analysis identified a missense DCLRE1C variant that was linked to TCR beta V- and J-gene trimming.

Regarding this clone: The antigen remains undetermined.

V gene TRBV15 combines with J gene TRBJ1-1, with 11 nucleotides matching TRBD1. The specimen sequenced was PBMCs. The receptor comes from a girl aged 10-17 years in good health and CMV-seropositive. In nucleotides, the CDR3 is TGTGCCACTAACCGGGACAGGGGGGTTTACACTGAAGCTTTCTTT. It specifies CATNRDRGVYTEAFF.